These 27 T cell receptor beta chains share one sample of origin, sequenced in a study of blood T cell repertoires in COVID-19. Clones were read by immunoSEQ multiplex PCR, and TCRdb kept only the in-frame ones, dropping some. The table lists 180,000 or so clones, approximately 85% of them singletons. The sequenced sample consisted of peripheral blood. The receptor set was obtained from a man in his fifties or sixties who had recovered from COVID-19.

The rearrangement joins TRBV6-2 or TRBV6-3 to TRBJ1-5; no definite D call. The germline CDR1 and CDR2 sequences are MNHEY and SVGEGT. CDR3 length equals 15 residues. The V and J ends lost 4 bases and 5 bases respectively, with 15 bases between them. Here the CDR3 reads CASSLATSTDQPQHF. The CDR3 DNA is TGTGCCAGCAGTTTAGCAACCTCTACGGATCAGCCCCAGCATTTT.

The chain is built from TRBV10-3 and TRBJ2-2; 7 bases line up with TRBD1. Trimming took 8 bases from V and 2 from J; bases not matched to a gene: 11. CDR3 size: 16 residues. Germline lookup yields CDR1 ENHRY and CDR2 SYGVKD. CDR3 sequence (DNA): TGTGCCATCCACCGGTCCGGGACAGTTAACACCGGGGAGCTGTTTTTT. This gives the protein CAIHRSGTVNTGELFF.

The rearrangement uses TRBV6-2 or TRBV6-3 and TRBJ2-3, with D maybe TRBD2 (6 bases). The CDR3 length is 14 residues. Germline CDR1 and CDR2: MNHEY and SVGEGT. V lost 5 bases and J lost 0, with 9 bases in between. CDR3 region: CASSPGLSTDTQYF. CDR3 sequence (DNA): TGTGCCAGCAGTCCGGGACTTAGCACAGATACGCAGTATTTT.

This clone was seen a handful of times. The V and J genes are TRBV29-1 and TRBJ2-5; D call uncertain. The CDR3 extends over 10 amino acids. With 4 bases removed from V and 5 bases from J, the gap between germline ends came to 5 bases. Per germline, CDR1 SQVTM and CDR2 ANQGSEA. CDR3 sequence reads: CSVGVETQYF. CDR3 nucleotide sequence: TGCAGCGTTGGAGTGGAGACCCAGTACTTC.

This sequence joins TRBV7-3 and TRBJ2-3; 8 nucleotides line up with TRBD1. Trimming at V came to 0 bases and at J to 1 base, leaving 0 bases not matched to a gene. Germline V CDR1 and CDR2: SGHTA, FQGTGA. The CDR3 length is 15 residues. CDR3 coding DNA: TGTGCCAGCAGCTTAACGGGACAGGGCACAGATACGCAGTATTTT. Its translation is CASSLTGQGTDTQYF.

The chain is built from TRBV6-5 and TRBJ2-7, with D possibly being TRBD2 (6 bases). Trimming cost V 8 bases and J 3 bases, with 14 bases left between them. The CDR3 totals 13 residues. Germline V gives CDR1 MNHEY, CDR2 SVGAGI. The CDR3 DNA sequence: TGTGCCAGCGGGGGGACCAGCCGCTACGAGCAGTACTTC. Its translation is CASGGTSRYEQYF.

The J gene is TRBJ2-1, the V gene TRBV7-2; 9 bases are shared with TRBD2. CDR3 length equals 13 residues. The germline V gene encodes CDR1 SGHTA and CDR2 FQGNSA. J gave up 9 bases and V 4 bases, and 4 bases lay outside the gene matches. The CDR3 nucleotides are TGTGCCAGCAGCTCGCGGGGGGGGATTGAGCAGTTCTTC. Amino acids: CASSSRGGIEQFF.

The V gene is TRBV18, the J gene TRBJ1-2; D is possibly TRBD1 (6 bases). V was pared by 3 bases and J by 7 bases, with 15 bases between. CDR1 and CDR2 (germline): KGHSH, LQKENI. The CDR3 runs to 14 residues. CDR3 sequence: CASSPDGARGGYTF. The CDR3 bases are TGTGCCAGCTCACCCGACGGGGCCAGGGGTGGCTACACCTTC.

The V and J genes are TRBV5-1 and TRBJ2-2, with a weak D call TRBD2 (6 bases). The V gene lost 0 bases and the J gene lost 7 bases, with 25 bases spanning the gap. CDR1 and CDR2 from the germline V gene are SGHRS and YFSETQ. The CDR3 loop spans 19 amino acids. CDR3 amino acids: CASSLAQRAGLIGSGELFF. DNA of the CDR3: TGCGCCAGCAGCTTGGCCCAGAGGGCGGGACTCATCGGAAGCGGGGAGCTGTTTTTT.

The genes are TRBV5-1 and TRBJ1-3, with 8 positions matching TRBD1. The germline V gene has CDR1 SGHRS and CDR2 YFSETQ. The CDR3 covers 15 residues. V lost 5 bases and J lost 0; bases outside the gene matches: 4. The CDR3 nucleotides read TGCGCCAGCAGGACGGACAGGGTCTCTGGAAACACCATATATTTT. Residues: CASRTDRVSGNTIYF.

This chain's CDR3 is CASRGHGETYEQYF. The CDR3 DNA reads as TGTGCCAGCAGGGGACACGGCGAAACCTACGAGCAGTACTTC. The chain carries TRBV27 and TRBJ2-7; TRBD1 might be the D (6 bases). The ends were cut back, 6 bases at V and 2 bases at J, with 14 bases in the middle. Germline V lookup: CDR1 MNHEY, CDR2 SMNVEV (reference sequence). The CDR3 consists of 14 residues.

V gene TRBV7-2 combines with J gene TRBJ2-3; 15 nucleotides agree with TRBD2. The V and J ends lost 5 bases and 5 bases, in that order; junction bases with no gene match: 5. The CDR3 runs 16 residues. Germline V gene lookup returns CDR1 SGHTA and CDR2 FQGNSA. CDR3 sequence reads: CASSRTSGGAVDTQYF. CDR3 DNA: TGTGCCAGCAGCAGGACTAGCGGGGGGGCCGTAGATACGCAGTATTTT.

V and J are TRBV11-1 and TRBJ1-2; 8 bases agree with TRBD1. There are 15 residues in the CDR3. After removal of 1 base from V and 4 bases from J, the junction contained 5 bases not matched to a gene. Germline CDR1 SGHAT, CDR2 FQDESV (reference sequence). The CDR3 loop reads CASSLVAGTGYGYTF. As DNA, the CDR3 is TGTGCCAGCAGCTTAGTCGCCGGGACAGGCTATGGCTACACCTTC. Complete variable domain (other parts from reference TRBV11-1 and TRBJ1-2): EAEVAQSPRYKITEKSQAVAFWCDPISGHATLYWYRQILGQGPELLVQFQDESVVDDSQLPKDRFSAERLKGVDSTLKIQPAELGDSAMYLCASSLVAGTGYGYTFGSGTRLTVV.

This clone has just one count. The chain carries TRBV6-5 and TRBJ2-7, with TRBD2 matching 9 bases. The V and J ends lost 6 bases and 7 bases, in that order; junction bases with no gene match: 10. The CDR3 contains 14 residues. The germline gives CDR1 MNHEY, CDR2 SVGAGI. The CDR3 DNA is TGTGCCAGCAGCCGTAGCGGGGGCGGAGGGGAGCAGTACTTC. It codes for CASSRSGGGGEQYF.

CDR3 loop: CASSLGQGAGQNTEAFF. CDR3 bases: TGCGCCAGCAGCTTAGGGCAGGGGGCCGGCCAGAACACTGAAGCTTTCTTT. The genes are TRBV5-1 and TRBJ1-1, with TRBD1 identical over 8 bases. This CDR3 contains 17 residues. CDR1 is SGHRS and CDR2 is YFSETQ in the germline V gene. The trim removed 2 bases at V and 1 base at J, leaving 10 bases unmatched.

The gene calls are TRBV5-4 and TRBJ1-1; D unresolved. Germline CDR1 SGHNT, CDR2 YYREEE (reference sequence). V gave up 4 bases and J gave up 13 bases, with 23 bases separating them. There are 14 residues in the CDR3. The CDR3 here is CASSPLGPETKGFF. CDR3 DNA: TGTGCCAGCAGCCCACTAGGACCGGAAACTAAAGGTTTCTTT.

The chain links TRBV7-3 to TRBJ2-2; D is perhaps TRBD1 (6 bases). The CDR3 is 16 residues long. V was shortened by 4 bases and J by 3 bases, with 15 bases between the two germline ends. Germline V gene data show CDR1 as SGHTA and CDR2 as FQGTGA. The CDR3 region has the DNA TGTGCCAGCAGCTCAAGTTTGCAGGGGCACACCGGGGAGCTGTTTTTT. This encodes CASSSSLQGHTGELFF.

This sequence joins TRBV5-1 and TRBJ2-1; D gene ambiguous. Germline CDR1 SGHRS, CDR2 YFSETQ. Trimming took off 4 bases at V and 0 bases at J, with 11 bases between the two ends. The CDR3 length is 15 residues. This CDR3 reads CASSPRPNSYNEQFF. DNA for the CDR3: TGCGCCAGCAGCCCTAGACCGAACTCCTACAATGAGCAGTTCTTC.

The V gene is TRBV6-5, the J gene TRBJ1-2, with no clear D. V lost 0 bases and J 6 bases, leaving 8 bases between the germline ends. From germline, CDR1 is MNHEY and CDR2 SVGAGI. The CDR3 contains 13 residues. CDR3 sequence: CASSYSTYDGYTF. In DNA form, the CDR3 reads TGTGCCAGCAGTTACTCTACCTATGATGGCTACACCTTC.

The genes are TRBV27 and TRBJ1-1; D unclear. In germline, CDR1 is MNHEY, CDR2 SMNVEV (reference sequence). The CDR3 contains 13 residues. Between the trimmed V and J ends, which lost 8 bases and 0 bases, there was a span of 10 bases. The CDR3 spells CASRGEMNTEAFF. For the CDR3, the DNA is TGTGCCAGCCGGGGAGAGATGAACACTGAAGCTTTCTTT.

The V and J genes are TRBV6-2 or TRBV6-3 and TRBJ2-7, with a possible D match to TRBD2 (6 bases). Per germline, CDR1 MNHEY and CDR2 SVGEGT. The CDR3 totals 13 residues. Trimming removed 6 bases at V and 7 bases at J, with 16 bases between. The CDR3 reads CASSLTGGGEQYF. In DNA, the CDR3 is TGTGCCAGCAGCCTCACAGGTGGAGGGGAGCAGTACTTC.

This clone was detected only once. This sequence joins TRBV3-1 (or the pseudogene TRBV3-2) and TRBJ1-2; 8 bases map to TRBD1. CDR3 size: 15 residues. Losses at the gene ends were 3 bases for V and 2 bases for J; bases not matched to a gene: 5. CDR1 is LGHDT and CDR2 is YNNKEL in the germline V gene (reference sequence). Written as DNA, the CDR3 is TGTGCCAGCAGCCACGGTAGGACAGGGAACTATGGCTACACCTTC. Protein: CASSHGRTGNYGYTF.

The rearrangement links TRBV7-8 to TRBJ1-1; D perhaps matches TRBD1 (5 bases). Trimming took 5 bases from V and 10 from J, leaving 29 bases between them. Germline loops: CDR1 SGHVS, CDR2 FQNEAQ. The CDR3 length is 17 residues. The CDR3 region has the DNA TGTGCCAGCAGCCTAATCCAGGGAGGCCTTCGCTCTCAGGGAGCTTTCTTT. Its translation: CASSLIQGGLRSQGAFF.

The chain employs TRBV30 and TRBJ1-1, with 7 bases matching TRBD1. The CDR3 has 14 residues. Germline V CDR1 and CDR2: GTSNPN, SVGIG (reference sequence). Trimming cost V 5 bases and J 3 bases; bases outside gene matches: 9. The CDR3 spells CAWRGQAIDTEAFF. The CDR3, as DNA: TGTGCCTGGCGAGGACAGGCTATCGACACTGAAGCTTTCTTT.

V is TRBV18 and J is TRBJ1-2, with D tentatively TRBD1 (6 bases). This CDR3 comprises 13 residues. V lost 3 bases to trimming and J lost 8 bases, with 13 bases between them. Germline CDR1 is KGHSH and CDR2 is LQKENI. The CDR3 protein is CASSPAGDSGYTF. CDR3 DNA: TGTGCCAGCTCACCGGCAGGGGATAGCGGCTACACCTTC.

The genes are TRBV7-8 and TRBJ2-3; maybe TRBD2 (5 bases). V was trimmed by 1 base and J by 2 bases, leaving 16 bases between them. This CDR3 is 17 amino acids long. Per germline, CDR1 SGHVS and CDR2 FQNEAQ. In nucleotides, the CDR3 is TGTGCCAGCAGCTTAGAAGGGAGAAGGCTGATCACAGATACGCAGTATTTT. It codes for CASSLEGRRLITDTQYF.

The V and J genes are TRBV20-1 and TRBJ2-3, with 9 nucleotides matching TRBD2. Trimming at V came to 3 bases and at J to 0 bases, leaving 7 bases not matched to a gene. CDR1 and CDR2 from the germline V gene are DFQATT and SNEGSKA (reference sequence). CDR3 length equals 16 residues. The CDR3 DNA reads TGCAGTGCTAGTCGAGTAGCGGGGGCCAGCACAGATACGCAGTATTTT. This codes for CSASRVAGASTDTQYF.